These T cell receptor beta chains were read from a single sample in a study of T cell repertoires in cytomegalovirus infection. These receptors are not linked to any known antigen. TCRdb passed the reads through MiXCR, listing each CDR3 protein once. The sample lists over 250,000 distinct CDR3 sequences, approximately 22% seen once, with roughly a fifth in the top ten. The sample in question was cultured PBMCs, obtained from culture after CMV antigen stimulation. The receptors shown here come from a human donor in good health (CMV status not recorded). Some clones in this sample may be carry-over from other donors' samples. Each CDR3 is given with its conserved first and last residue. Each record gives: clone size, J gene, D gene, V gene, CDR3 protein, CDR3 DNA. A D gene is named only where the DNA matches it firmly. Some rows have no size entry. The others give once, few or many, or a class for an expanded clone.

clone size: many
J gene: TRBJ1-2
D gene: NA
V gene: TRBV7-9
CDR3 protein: CASSFLSDYGYTF
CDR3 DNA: TGTGCCAGCAGCTTTCTTTCAGACTATGGCTACACCTTC

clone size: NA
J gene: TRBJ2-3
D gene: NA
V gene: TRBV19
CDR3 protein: CASSIDHGQGKDTQYF
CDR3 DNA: TGTGCCAGTAGTATAGATCATGGTCAGGGGAAAGATACGCAGTATTTT

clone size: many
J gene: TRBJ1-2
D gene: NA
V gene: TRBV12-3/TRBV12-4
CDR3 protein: CASSLVTQTYGYTF
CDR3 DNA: TGTGCCAGCAGTTTGGTCACACAGACCTATGGCTACACCTTC

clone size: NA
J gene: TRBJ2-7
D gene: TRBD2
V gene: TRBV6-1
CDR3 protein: CASGDSGGGYEQYF
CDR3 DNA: TGTGCCAGCGGGGATTCGGGGGGTGGATACGAGCAGTACTTC

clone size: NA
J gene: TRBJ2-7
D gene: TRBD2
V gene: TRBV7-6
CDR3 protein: CASSHTRGASGYEQYF
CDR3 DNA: TGTGCCAGCAGCCACACGCGGGGGGCTAGCGGCTACGAGCAGTACTTC

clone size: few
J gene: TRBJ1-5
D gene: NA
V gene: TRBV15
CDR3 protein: CATSSLRGDQPQHF
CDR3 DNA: TGTGCCACCAGCAGTCTCCGGGGTGATCAGCCCCAGCATTTT

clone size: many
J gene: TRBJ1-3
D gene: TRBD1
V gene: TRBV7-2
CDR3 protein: CASSGQGYGNTIYF
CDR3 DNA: TGTGCCAGCAGCGGACAGGGGTATGGAAACACCATATATTTT

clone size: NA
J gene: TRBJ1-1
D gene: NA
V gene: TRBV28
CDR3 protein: CASSLREESTEAFF
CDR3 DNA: TGTGCCAGCAGTTTGCGGGAGGAGAGCACTGAAGCTTTCTTT

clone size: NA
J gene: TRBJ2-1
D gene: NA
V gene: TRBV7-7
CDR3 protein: CASSSRGPFDEQFF
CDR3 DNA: TGTGCTAGCAGCTCCCGGGGGCCGTTCGATGAGCAGTTCTTC

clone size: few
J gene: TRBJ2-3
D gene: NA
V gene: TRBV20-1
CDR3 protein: CSASWDAGDTQYF
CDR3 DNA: TGCAGTGCTAGTTGGGACGCCGGCGACACGCAGTATTTT

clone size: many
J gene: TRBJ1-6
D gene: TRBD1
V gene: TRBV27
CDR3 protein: CASRSPGQVYNSPLHF
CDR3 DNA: TGTGCCAGCAGGTCCCCGGGACAGGTTTATAATTCACCCCTCCACTTT

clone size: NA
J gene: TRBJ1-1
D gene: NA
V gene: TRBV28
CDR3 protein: CASSFPRGQNTEAFF
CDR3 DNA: TGTGCCAGCAGTTTTCCAAGGGGCCAGAACACTGAAGCTTTCTTT

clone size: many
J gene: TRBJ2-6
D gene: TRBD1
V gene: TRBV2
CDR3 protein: CASSRDRVGANVLTF
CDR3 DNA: TGTGCCAGCAGTCGGGACAGGGTGGGGGCCAACGTCCTGACTTTC

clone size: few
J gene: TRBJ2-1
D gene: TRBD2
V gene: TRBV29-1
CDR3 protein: CSGGSGSGNEQFF
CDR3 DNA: TGCAGCGGTGGGAGCGGGAGCGGCAATGAGCAGTTCTTC

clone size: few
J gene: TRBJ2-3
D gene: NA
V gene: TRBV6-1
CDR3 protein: CASSWTLPGAAGSTDTQYF
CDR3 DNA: TGTGCCAGCAGCTGGACACTGCCTGGGGCTGCAGGTAGCACAGATACGCAGTATTTT

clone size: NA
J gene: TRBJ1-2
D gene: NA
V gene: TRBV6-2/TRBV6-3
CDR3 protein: CASIITGSSPNDYTF
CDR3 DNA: TGTGCCAGCATTATAACAGGGTCTTCGCCAAATGACTACACCTTC

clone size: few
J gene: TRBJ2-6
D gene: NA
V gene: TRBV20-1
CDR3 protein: CSAMDGGSGANVLTF
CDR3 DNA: TGCAGTGCTATGGACGGGGGCTCTGGGGCCAACGTCCTGACTTTC

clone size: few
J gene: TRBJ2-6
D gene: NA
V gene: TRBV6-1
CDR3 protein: CASLSVTQGLRGANVLTF
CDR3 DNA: TGTGCCAGCCTGTCGGTAACGCAAGGGTTGCGTGGGGCCAACGTCCTGACTTTC

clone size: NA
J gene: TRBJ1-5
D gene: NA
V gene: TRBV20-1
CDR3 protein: CSASRVRSFQPQHF
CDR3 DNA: TGCAGTGCTAGTCGGGTGAGGTCCTTTCAGCCCCAGCATTTT

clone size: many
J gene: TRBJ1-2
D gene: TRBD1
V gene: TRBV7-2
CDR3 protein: CASSPKGQGYGYTF
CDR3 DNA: TGTGCCAGCAGCCCCAAGGGACAGGGGTACGGCTACACCTTC

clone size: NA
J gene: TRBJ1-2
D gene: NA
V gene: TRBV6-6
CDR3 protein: CASRLPGGAGGYTF
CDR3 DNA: TGTGCCAGCAGACTCCCTGGGGGGGCAGGGGGCTACACCTTC

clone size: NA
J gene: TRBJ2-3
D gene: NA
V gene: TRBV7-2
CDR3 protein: CASSLVWGAADTQYF
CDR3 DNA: TGTGCCAGCAGCTTAGTTTGGGGCGCGGCAGATACGCAGTATTTT

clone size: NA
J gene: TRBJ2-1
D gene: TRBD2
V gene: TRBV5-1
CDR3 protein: CASSLAGDTYNEQFF
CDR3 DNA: TGCGCCAGCAGCCTAGCGGGAGACACCTACAATGAGCAGTTCTTC

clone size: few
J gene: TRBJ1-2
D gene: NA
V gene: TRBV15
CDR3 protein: CATSRPARAPYGYTF
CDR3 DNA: TGTGCCACCAGCAGGCCCGCCAGGGCACCTTATGGCTACACCTTC

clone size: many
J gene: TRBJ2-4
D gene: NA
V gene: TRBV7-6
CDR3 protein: CASSLGLGGDIQYF
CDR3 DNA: TGTGCCAGCAGCTTAGGCCTCGGGGGAGACATTCAGTACTTC

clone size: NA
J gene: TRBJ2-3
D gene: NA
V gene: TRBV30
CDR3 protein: CAWSVPRLGGDTQYF
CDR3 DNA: TGTGCCTGGAGTGTACCCCGACTAGGTGGAGATACGCAGTATTTT

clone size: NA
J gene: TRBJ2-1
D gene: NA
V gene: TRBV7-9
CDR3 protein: CASSFPGSSYNEQFF
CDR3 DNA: TGTGCCAGCAGCTTTCCAGGGTCGAGCTACAATGAGCAGTTCTTC

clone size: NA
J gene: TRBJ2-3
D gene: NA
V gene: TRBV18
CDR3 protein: CASSPAHRTDTQYF
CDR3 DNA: TGTGCCAGCTCACCAGCGCATCGCACAGATACGCAGTATTTT

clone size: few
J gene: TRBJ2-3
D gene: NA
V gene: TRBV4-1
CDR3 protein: CASSQDAPRDTQYF
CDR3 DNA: TGCGCCAGCAGCCAAGATGCCCCCAGGGATACGCAGTATTTT

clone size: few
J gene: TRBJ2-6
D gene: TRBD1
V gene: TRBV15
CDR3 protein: CATSRQDRASSGANVLTF
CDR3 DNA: TGTGCCACCAGCAGACAGGACAGGGCCAGCTCTGGGGCCAACGTCCTGACTTTC

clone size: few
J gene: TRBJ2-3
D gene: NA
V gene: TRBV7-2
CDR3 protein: CASSLVKGADTQYF
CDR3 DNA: TGTGCCAGCAGCTTAGTTAAGGGGGCAGATACGCAGTATTTT

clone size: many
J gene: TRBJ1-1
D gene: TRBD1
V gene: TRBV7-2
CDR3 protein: CASRDRGIMNTEAFF
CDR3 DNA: TGTGCCAGCAGGGACAGGGGAATAATGAACACTGAAGCTTTCTTT

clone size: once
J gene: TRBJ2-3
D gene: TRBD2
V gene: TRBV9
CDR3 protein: CASSGLGLAGGPSDTQYF
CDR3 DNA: TGTGCCAGCAGCGGACTGGGACTAGCGGGAGGGCCATCAGATACGCAGTATTTT

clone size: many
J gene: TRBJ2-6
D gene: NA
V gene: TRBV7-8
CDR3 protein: CASSKGQSGANVLTF
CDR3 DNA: TGTGCCAGCAGTAAAGGGCAATCTGGGGCCAACGTCCTGACTTTC

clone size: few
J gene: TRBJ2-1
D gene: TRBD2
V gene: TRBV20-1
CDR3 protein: CSADTSDSYNEQFF
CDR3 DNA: TGCAGTGCAGATACTAGCGACTCATACAATGAGCAGTTCTTC